This T cell receptor (beta chain) originates from a study of T cell responses to AZD1222 COVID-19 vaccine. Assay: immunoSEQ multiplex PCR; the TCRdb copy retains only in-frame clones and omits some. The profile shows approximately 98,000 clones, 86% of them singletons. This CDR3 contains 14 residues. The germline gives CDR1 SGHVS, CDR2 FQNEAQ. V dropped 3 bases and J dropped 0 bases, with 8 bases sitting between them. The rearrangement links TRBV7-8 to TRBJ1-2; D is ambiguous. This clonotype was sampled from an adult in good health. Sequencing was performed on peripheral blood, taken on day 0 of AZD1222 vaccination. In DNA, the CDR3 is TGTGCCAGCAGCTTGGAGTCAGCTAACTATGGCTACACCTTC. Protein sequence: CASSLESANYGYTF.